This entry lists 13 T cell receptor beta chains sequenced from one sample in a study of technical replicates of blood from a few donors. Using immunoSEQ multiplex PCR, the repertoire was profiled, and TCRdb retains in-frame clones only, with some absent. The sample holds tens of thousands of clones, around 93% seen once. The sample comprised T cells isolated from PBMCs. Source of these receptors: a human donor in good health.

V gene TRBV27 combines with J gene TRBJ1-2; D gene uncertain. Germline V CDR1 and CDR2: MNHEY, SMNVEV (reference sequence). Trimming stripped 2 bases from V and 8 bases from J, with 12 bases between. CDR3 length equals 13 residues. CDR3: CASSLVGQVGYTF. The CDR3 bases are TGTGCCAGCAGTTTAGTTGGTCAGGTCGGCTACACCTTC.

The CDR3 is CASSESSGVNTEAFF. CDR3 in DNA: TGCGCCAGCAGTGAGTCTTCGGGAGTGAACACTGAAGCTTTCTTT. This rearrangement joins TRBV10-1 to TRBJ1-1; D is unclear. Looked up from germline, CDR1 is WNHNN and CDR2 is SYGVQD (reference sequence). The CDR3 has 15 residues. V was clipped by 0 bases and J by 0 bases, with 8 bases between them.

The V call is TRBV7-9, the J call TRBJ2-2; 7 nucleotides line up with TRBD2. This CDR3 is built from 15 residues. Germline V gene lookup returns CDR1 SEHNR and CDR2 FQNEAQ (reference sequence). The ends lost 5 bases at V and 0 bases at J; junction bases unmatched: 3. This CDR3 is CASSLREANTGELFF. In DNA, the CDR3 is TGTGCCAGCAGCCTTCGGGAGGCGAACACCGGGGAGCTGTTTTTT. Filled out from reference TRBV7-9 and TRBJ2-2, the complete variable domain reads DTGVSQNPRHKITKRGQNVTFRCDPISEHNRLYWYRQTLGQGPEFLTYFQNEAQLEKSRLLSDRFSAERPKGSFSTLEIQRTEQGDSAMYLCASSLREANTGELFFGEGSRLTVL.

The chain links TRBV27 to TRBJ2-3; unclear D gene. Germline CDR1 MNHEY, CDR2 SMNVEV (reference sequence). Deletions cut 5 bases from V and 2 bases from J, with 8 bases between. CDR3 size: 13 residues. The CDR3 region is CASSPPTTDTQYF. CDR3 in DNA: TGTGCCAGCAGTCCCCCTACCACAGATACGCAGTATTTT.

This clone turned up a few times. This chain joins TRBV30 and TRBJ1-1, with 9 positions matching TRBD1. Germline lookup yields CDR1 GTSNPN and CDR2 SVGIG (reference sequence). V dropped 2 bases and J dropped 11; count of bases not matched to a gene: 6. The length of the CDR3 is 12 residues. CDR3 in amino acids: CAWSLQGAHAFF. The CDR3 nucleotides are TGTGCCTGGAGTTTACAGGGGGCGCATGCTTTCTTT. The full variable domain, its missing parts supplied by reference TRBV30 and TRBJ1-1, is SQTIHQWPATLVQPVGSPLSLECTVEGTSNPNLYWYRQAAGRGLQLLFYSVGIGQISSEVPQNLSASRPQDRQFILSSKKLLLSDSGFYLCAWSLQGAHAFFGQGTRLTVV.

This chain connects TRBV4-1 to TRBJ2-7; a possible D gene is TRBD1 (5 bases). Germline values: CDR1 MGHRA, CDR2 YSYEKL. V was clipped by 5 bases and J by 7 bases, with 24 bases between them. CDR3 length: 16 amino acids. CDR3 loop: CASSERLQEVRLEQYF. The CDR3 nucleotides are TGCGCCAGCAGCGAAAGGTTACAGGAAGTCCGGCTAGAGCAGTACTTC.

The chain carries TRBV9 and TRBJ1-2, with TRBD1 matching over 7 bases. The CDR3 runs to 15 residues. Per the germline V gene, CDR1 is SGDLS and CDR2 is YYNGEE. Trimming at V came to 3 bases and at J to 0 bases, leaving 5 bases not matched to a gene. The CDR3, as DNA: TGTGCCAGCAGCGCTTGGGACAGCTCTAACTATGGCTACACCTTC. It translates to CASSAWDSSNYGYTF.

V usage is TRBV5-6 and J usage is TRBJ2-1; D unresolved. Germline CDR1 SGHDT, CDR2 YYEEEE. This CDR3 spans 15 amino acids. The V end was cut by 0 bases, the J end by 5 bases, with 12 bases between. The CDR3 is CASSLVLYTHNEQFF. The CDR3 nucleotides read TGTGCCAGCAGCTTGGTCTTGTACACCCACAATGAGCAGTTCTTC.

This chain's CDR3 is CASSPQGMAYEQYF. CDR3 nucleotide sequence: TGTGCCAGCAGCCCACAGGGAATGGCCTACGAGCAGTACTTC. The V gene is TRBV7-2, the J gene TRBJ2-7; D may be TRBD1 (6 bases). Trimming removed 5 bases from V and 2 bases from J, with 13 bases in between. The CDR3 extends over 14 amino acids. Looked up from germline, CDR1 is SGHTA and CDR2 is FQGNSA.

J is TRBJ2-3 and V is TRBV29-1; 11 nucleotides agree with TRBD2. The CDR3 totals 14 residues. Germline-derived CDR1 and CDR2 are SQVTM and ANQGSEA. With 2 bases clipped from V and 4 bases from J, the junction kept 2 bases outside the gene matches. CDR3 in amino acids: CSVETSGSPDTQYF. The CDR3 bases are TGCAGCGTTGAAACTAGCGGGAGCCCAGATACGCAGTATTTT.

This clone has a single count. The J gene is TRBJ1-2, the V gene TRBV5-1; TRBD1 agrees at 8 bases. The V gene's germline CDR1 is SGHRS and CDR2 YFSETQ. This CDR3 spans 13 amino acids. V was pared by 4 bases and J by 5 bases, with 4 bases of the junction left unmatched. CDR3 coding DNA: TGCGCCAGCAGCCCGGACAGGGAGTATGGCTACACCTTC. The encoded protein is CASSPDREYGYTF.

This chain connects TRBV10-3 to TRBJ2-2; a possible D gene is TRBD2 (5 bases). The CDR3 is 15 amino acids. V shed 2 bases and J shed 5 bases, with 12 bases lying between them. CDR1 ENHRY and CDR2 SYGVKD come from the germline V gene. The CDR3: CAISEVPGWTGELFF. CDR3 coding DNA: TGTGCCATCAGTGAGGTACCGGGATGGACCGGGGAGCTGTTTTTT.

V gene TRBV28 combines with J gene TRBJ2-6, with D maybe TRBD1 (5 bases). CDR1 and CDR2 from the germline V gene are MDHEN and SYDVKM. With 10 bases removed from V and 3 bases from J, the gap between germline ends came to 16 bases. The CDR3 has 15 residues. The CDR3 reads CATHQTRDGANVLTF. CDR3 nucleotide sequence: TGTGCCACCCACCAAACCAGGGATGGGGCCAACGTCCTGACTTTC.